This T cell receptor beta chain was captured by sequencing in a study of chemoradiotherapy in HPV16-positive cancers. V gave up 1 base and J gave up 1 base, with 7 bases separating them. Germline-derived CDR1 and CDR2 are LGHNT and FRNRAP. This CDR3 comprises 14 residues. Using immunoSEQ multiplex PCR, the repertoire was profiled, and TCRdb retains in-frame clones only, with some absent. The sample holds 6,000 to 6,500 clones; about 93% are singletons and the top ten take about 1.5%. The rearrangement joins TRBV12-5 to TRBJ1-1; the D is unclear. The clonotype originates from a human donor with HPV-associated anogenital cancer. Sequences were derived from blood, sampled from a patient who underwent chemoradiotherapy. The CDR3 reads CASGLGTGNTEAFF. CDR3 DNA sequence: TGTGCTAGTGGTTTGGGGACGGGGAACACTGAAGCTTTCTTT.